This is a list of T cell receptor beta chains from one sample in a study of blood T cells in healthy people across ages. MiXCR, run by TCRdb on the 5' RACE reads, gives a single entry per CDR3 protein. The sample shows about 1.6 million distinct CDR3 sequences, 30% to 40% of them seen only once. The sample consisted of blood. Every receptor here comes from a woman aged 25 to 39 in good health. The CDR3 runs from the conserved cysteine through the conserved F or W. The order of the fields is J gene, V gene, D gene, clone size, CDR3 length, CDR3 DNA, CDR3 protein. A D gene is named only where the DNA matches it firmly. Size tells how often a clone was seen (once, few, many) or the class of an expanded clone, and some rows leave it out.

j_call: TRBJ2-2
v_call: TRBV15
d_call: NA
clone_size: NA
cdr3_length: 16
cdr3_nt: TGTGCCACCAGCAGAGGAACAGGGTTGAACACCGGGGAGCTGTTTTTT
cdr3_aa: CATSRGTGLNTGELFF

j_call: TRBJ2-2
v_call: TRBV11-2
d_call: NA
clone_size: NA
cdr3_length: 15
cdr3_nt: TGTGCCAGCAGCTTAGTTAGGGCGAGCACCGGGGAGCTGTTTTTT
cdr3_aa: CASSLVRASTGELFF

j_call: TRBJ1-1
v_call: TRBV28
d_call: NA
clone_size: NA
cdr3_length: 14
cdr3_nt: TGTGCCACCCGGACAGTTTCCATGAACACTGAAGCTTTCTTT
cdr3_aa: CATRTVSMNTEAFF

j_call: TRBJ2-3
v_call: TRBV2
d_call: TRBD2
clone_size: few
cdr3_length: 13
cdr3_nt: TGTGCCAGCAATGGGGCGGGGGTAGATACGCAGTATTTT
cdr3_aa: CASNGAGVDTQYF

j_call: TRBJ2-7
v_call: TRBV20-1
d_call: TRBD2
clone_size: NA
cdr3_length: 14
cdr3_nt: TGCAGTGCGGGAACTAGCGGTGCCCCCTACGAGCAGTACTTC
cdr3_aa: CSAGTSGAPYEQYF

j_call: TRBJ2-7
v_call: TRBV20-1
d_call: NA
clone_size: NA
cdr3_length: 14
cdr3_nt: TGCAGTGCTAGAGCGGGGGGACAGTCCTACGAGCAGTACTTC
cdr3_aa: CSARAGGQSYEQYF

j_call: TRBJ1-1
v_call: TRBV20-1
d_call: NA
clone_size: NA
cdr3_length: 15
cdr3_nt: TGCAGTGCTCCTCCGGGATCGGGGATAAACACTGATGCTTTCTTT
cdr3_aa: CSAPPGSGINTDAFF

j_call: TRBJ2-7
v_call: TRBV28
d_call: TRBD1
clone_size: NA
cdr3_length: 15
cdr3_nt: TGTGCCACCGAGACAGGACAGGGTTTGCCCTGCGAGCAGTACTTC
cdr3_aa: CATETGQGLPCEQYF

j_call: TRBJ1-1
v_call: TRBV5-1
d_call: NA
clone_size: NA
cdr3_length: 13
cdr3_nt: TGCGCCAACAGCCGGGGGGAGCTGGCTGAAGCTTTCTTT
cdr3_aa: CANSRGELAEAFF

j_call: TRBJ2-7
v_call: TRBV18
d_call: NA
clone_size: many
cdr3_length: 13
cdr3_nt: TGTGCCAGCTCGGTAAGCATCCACGACGAGCAGTACTTC
cdr3_aa: CASSVSIHDEQYF

j_call: TRBJ2-5
v_call: TRBV5-1
d_call: NA
clone_size: many
cdr3_length: 13
cdr3_nt: TGCGCCAGCAGCGTGAGACTCCAAGAGACCCAGTACTTC
cdr3_aa: CASSVRLQETQYF

j_call: TRBJ2-7
v_call: TRBV20-1
d_call: TRBD1
clone_size: many
cdr3_length: 14
cdr3_nt: TGCAGTGCCCCCCCGGGACAGAGATCCTACGAGCAGTACTTC
cdr3_aa: CSAPPGQRSYEQYF

j_call: TRBJ1-2
v_call: TRBV29-1
d_call: NA
clone_size: many
cdr3_length: 12
cdr3_nt: TGCAGCGCAGAAGTTTCTCTGGGGGGCTACACCTTC
cdr3_aa: CSAEVSLGGYTF

j_call: TRBJ1-1
v_call: TRBV7-9
d_call: NA
clone_size: NA
cdr3_length: 14
cdr3_nt: TGTGCCAGCAGCTTAGAACTGGGCAGGGATGAAGCTTTCTTT
cdr3_aa: CASSLELGRDEAFF

j_call: TRBJ1-2
v_call: TRBV28
d_call: NA
clone_size: NA
cdr3_length: 16
cdr3_nt: TGTGCCAGCAGTTTACAGGCCGGTCAGGGACACTATGGCTACACCTTC
cdr3_aa: CASSLQAGQGHYGYTF

j_call: TRBJ2-5
v_call: TRBV3-1
d_call: TRBD2
clone_size: few
cdr3_length: 16
cdr3_nt: TGTGCCAGCAGTCATAGCGGGAGCTACCCTTCGGAGACCCAGTACTTC
cdr3_aa: CASSHSGSYPSETQYF

j_call: TRBJ2-1
v_call: TRBV20-1
d_call: NA
clone_size: few
cdr3_length: 16
cdr3_nt: TGCAGTGCCGCCCTGGCGTCGGCTGGACGGGATATAGAGCAGTTCTTC
cdr3_aa: CSAALASAGRDIEQFF

j_call: TRBJ2-3
v_call: TRBV7-3
d_call: TRBD2
clone_size: many
cdr3_length: 18
cdr3_nt: TGTGCCAGCAGCCAAACCTTCGGCGAGCGGGGGAGCACAGATACGCAGTATTTT
cdr3_aa: CASSQTFGERGSTDTQYF

j_call: TRBJ2-7
v_call: TRBV13
d_call: NA
clone_size: NA
cdr3_length: 16
cdr3_nt: TGTGCCAGCAGTTCTATGGGGCCGGGATTAAGCTACGAGCAGTACTTC
cdr3_aa: CASSSMGPGLSYEQYF

j_call: TRBJ1-1
v_call: TRBV4-1
d_call: NA
clone_size: NA
cdr3_length: 15
cdr3_nt: TGCGCCAGCAGCCAAGTATTCGATGGGAACACTGAAGCTTTCTTT
cdr3_aa: CASSQVFDGNTEAFF

j_call: TRBJ2-7
v_call: TRBV20-1
d_call: TRBD2
clone_size: few
cdr3_length: 17
cdr3_nt: TGCAGTGCTAGACTTTGGGATACTAGCGGGAGTCCCTACGAGCAGTACTTC
cdr3_aa: CSARLWDTSGSPYEQYF

j_call: TRBJ1-2
v_call: TRBV25-1
d_call: NA
clone_size: NA
cdr3_length: 10
cdr3_nt: TGTGCCAGCAGCCGGGAAGGCTACACCTTC
cdr3_aa: CASSREGYTF

j_call: TRBJ2-3
v_call: TRBV10-3
d_call: TRBD1
clone_size: few
cdr3_length: 16
cdr3_nt: TGTGCCATCAGTGAGTCGCGCCAGGGGGGCACAGATACGCAGTATTTT
cdr3_aa: CAISESRQGGTDTQYF

j_call: TRBJ2-1
v_call: TRBV7-9
d_call: TRBD2
clone_size: few
cdr3_length: 16
cdr3_nt: TGTGCCAGCAGCTTAATACTAGCGGGCAACTACAATGAGCAGTTCTTC
cdr3_aa: CASSLILAGNYNEQFF

j_call: TRBJ2-4
v_call: TRBV20-1
d_call: NA
clone_size: NA
cdr3_length: 12
cdr3_nt: TGCAGTGCGTCCCTTGCCAAAAACATTCAGTACTTC
cdr3_aa: CSASLAKNIQYF

j_call: TRBJ2-1
v_call: TRBV30
d_call: TRBD2
clone_size: NA
cdr3_length: 18
cdr3_nt: TGTGCCTGGAGTGTGAGGAGACCTGGGACTAGAGGGGGTTATGAGCAGTTCTTC
cdr3_aa: CAWSVRRPGTRGGYEQFF

j_call: TRBJ2-1
v_call: TRBV13
d_call: NA
clone_size: NA
cdr3_length: 15
cdr3_nt: TGTGCCAGCAGCCCGAGTCCGCAGTTGTACGATGAGCAGTTCTTC
cdr3_aa: CASSPSPQLYDEQFF

j_call: TRBJ1-1
v_call: TRBV4-1
d_call: NA
clone_size: NA
cdr3_length: 14
cdr3_nt: TGCGCCAGCAGCCAAGATCTGGGGGACACTGAAGCTTTCTTT
cdr3_aa: CASSQDLGDTEAFF

j_call: TRBJ2-1
v_call: TRBV11-2
d_call: NA
clone_size: NA
cdr3_length: 16
cdr3_nt: TGTGCCAGCAGCTCCCCCCGTGGACCTAGATCCGATGAGCAGTTCTTC
cdr3_aa: CASSSPRGPRSDEQFF

j_call: TRBJ1-5
v_call: TRBV20-1
d_call: NA
clone_size: NA
cdr3_length: 13
cdr3_nt: TGCAGTGCGATTCCCGGGAGCGGACAGCCCCAGCATTTT
cdr3_aa: CSAIPGSGQPQHF

j_call: TRBJ2-1
v_call: TRBV5-6
d_call: NA
clone_size: few
cdr3_length: 13
cdr3_nt: TGTGCCAGCAGCTCCAGACTAAGGAATGAGCAGTTCTTC
cdr3_aa: CASSSRLRNEQFF

j_call: TRBJ2-7
v_call: TRBV4-1
d_call: TRBD1
clone_size: many
cdr3_length: 15
cdr3_nt: TGCGCCAGCAGCCAAGGGGACAGGCTATCCTACGAGCAGTACTTC
cdr3_aa: CASSQGDRLSYEQYF

j_call: TRBJ1-1
v_call: TRBV28
d_call: NA
clone_size: many
cdr3_length: 12
cdr3_nt: TGTGCCAGCAGGCCAGAGTACAAAGAAGCTTTCTTT
cdr3_aa: CASRPEYKEAFF

j_call: TRBJ1-2
v_call: TRBV15
d_call: TRBD1
clone_size: NA
cdr3_length: 16
cdr3_nt: TGTGCCACCAGCAGAGTGAATCCGGGACAGGGCTATGGCTACACCTTC
cdr3_aa: CATSRVNPGQGYGYTF

j_call: TRBJ1-2
v_call: TRBV29-1
d_call: TRBD1
clone_size: few
cdr3_length: 13
cdr3_nt: TGCAGCGTCCTGAGACAGGGCCTGAATGGCTACACCTTC
cdr3_aa: CSVLRQGLNGYTF

j_call: TRBJ2-2
v_call: TRBV4-1
d_call: NA
clone_size: NA
cdr3_length: 16
cdr3_nt: TGCGCCAGCAGCCAAACCGGGACTTCTATCACCGGGGAGCTGTTTTTT
cdr3_aa: CASSQTGTSITGELFF

j_call: TRBJ2-7
v_call: TRBV6-1
d_call: NA
clone_size: NA
cdr3_length: 12
cdr3_nt: TGTGCCAGCAGTGAGCGGCACTACGAGCAGTACTTC
cdr3_aa: CASSERHYEQYF

j_call: TRBJ2-7
v_call: TRBV6-1
d_call: TRBD2
clone_size: once
cdr3_length: 14
cdr3_nt: TGTGCCAGCAGTGACCTCCCGGGACTAGCGGGGGTGTACTTC
cdr3_aa: CASSDLPGLAGVYF

j_call: TRBJ2-1
v_call: TRBV20-1
d_call: TRBD1
clone_size: NA
cdr3_length: 19
cdr3_nt: TGCAGTGCTAGGCAGGACAGGGCACCTTTTTCTCTCCCCCACAATGAGCAGTTCTTC
cdr3_aa: CSARQDRAPFSLPHNEQFF

j_call: TRBJ2-7
v_call: TRBV11-1
d_call: NA
clone_size: NA
cdr3_length: 14
cdr3_nt: TGTGCCAGCGGCCTTGCGTGGGCCCCCTACGAGCAGTACTTC
cdr3_aa: CASGLAWAPYEQYF